The T cell receptor beta chain described here comes from a study of metastatic and nonmetastatic thyroid tumors (TCRdb year 2020). General notes on the study: For patients with malignant and with benign thyroid disease, the researchers compared repertoires between peripheral blood samples and tumor or nodule tissue samples. Summary of the overall study and its limitations: TCR beta diversity was reported as significantly higher in malignant tumors than in benign nodules, in both blood and tumor samples.

The library was produced with PCR. The data were produced on an Illumina HiSeq 4000. High-throughput sequencing was used to profile the TCR beta-chain CDR3 region of each patient. For the original study's pipeline: The researchers built a classifier to tell apart papillary thyroid cancer patients with distant metastasis, based on CDR3 differences among clinicopathological groups. To measure repertoire diversity the researchers used the Shannon index, while the Morisita-Horn index served to gauge how similar the tumor and blood repertoires were. The public reads were reprocessed in TCRdb via fastp at Q25 and MiXCR, keeping in-frame beta chains. These V and J calls are TCRdb output, not the study's own analysis. Within this sample are about 28,000 clones, with around 15% of them counted one time only. The ten most abundant clones make up roughly 4.7% of the sample. No treatment had been received by any patient before thyroid surgery. Using T-cell receptor beta sequencing, the study looked back at clinical samples from patients collected from the early 2010s to the late 2010s.

This clone was observed many times. Its antigen has not been determined. Base quality data are lacking; no much larger clone is found one base away. From the cysteine up to the phenylalanine, the CDR3 has a length of 14 residues. The CDR3 DNA has 42 bases and is translated from base 1. The V end loses 6 bases and the J end loses 0 bases, and a stretch of 10 bases separates them. The germline V gene sets CDR1 to SNHLY and CDR2 to FYNNEI. The rearrangement joined TRBV2 to TRBJ2-3; the D region possibly corresponds to TRBD1 (6 bases align). The TCR was taken from a female donor with papillary thyroid cancer or a benign thyroid nodule (not recorded which). Some clones in this sample may be carry-over from other donors' samples. The sample was blood. The nucleotide sequence is TGTGCCAGCAGGCCGGGACACAGCACAGATACGCAGTATTTT. Its protein product is CASRPGHSTDTQYF.